The present TCR beta chain was sequenced within a study of blood T cell repertoires in COVID-19 (TCRdb year 2020). Regarding the complete study: Samples from collaborators originated in the United States, Italy and Spain and spanned both the acute and convalescent phases of COVID-19. The prospective study material was composed of cDNA or gDNA derived from T cells, B-cell-depleted T cells, or PBMCs. HLA class I and class II types, where available, came from metadata supplied by the sample provider rather than from assay-based typing. A de-identified subject ID, COVID-19 status, age in years and sex were almost always included in the sample metadata. The dataset comprised deeply sampled blood TCRbeta repertoires from subjects exposed to, actively infected with, or recovered from COVID-19. A freely available public database, intended as a resource for researchers studying the immune response to SARS-CoV-2, is where the repertoires were released. Samples were obtained from the ongoing ImmuneRACE study (first 160 participants) and from 1,254 subjects provided by 6 global collaborators.

The immunoSEQ Assay, a bias-controlled multiplex PCR, was used to amplify TCRbeta CDR3 regions from genomic DNA. From the authors' description of their analysis: Within the assay, amplification of reference gene primers was used to estimate how many nucleated cells each sample contained. Sequence reads were collapsed and filtered to measure the absolute abundance of every unique TCRbeta CDR3 rearrangement. For each sample, productive Simpson clonality was calculated as the square root of Simpson's diversity index over productive rearrangements. The source is immuneACCESS, and TCRdb retained only in-frame sequences with V and J called. Part of the clones is not carried over; for the studies checked, unresolved V genes explain less than half of this, and the remainder is unexplained. V, J and clone size reflect that table, while D and trimming were determined from the DNA. Present in this sample are more than 85,000 clones, around 81% of which were seen just once. The ten largest clonotypes hold about 4.7% of the sample.

On this clone: It lacks a known antigen. One base away there is no much larger clone; base qualities are not given.

The investigation overall reported the following: The quantity of clinical and demographic metadata differed by source and by participant and was supplied without curation.

The junction carries 6 bases between V and J, which are trimmed by 4 bases and 5 bases respectively. The CDR3 holds 11 amino acids from the cysteine to the phenylalanine. The retained sequence is limited to the CDR3, 33 bases, with the frame set at the first base. For CDR1 and CDR2, the germline V gene lists KGHSH and LQKENI. Whole blood was collected in K2EDTA tubes by collaborating institutions according to the institutions' own protocols. For TCRbeta analysis, collaborator samples were shipped as frozen whole blood, as isolated PBMCs, or as DNA extracted from either sample type. The sequenced material came from peripheral blood. The sequence came from a human donor in a cohort sampled during active or convalescent COVID-19. The sequence is built from TRBV18 and TRBJ2-7; the D gene identity is not certain. The nucleotide sequence reads TGTGCCAGCTCACTCCGGGACGAGCAGTACTTC. It specifies CASSLRDEQYF.